This T cell receptor beta chain was identified during a study of shared clonotypes between healthy human individuals. Background on the study: The study drew on a couple of women and a few men aged 18 to 49 as donors.

The V gene lost 4 bases and the J gene lost 2 bases, with 10 bases spanning the gap. Per the germline V gene, CDR1 is SGHNT and CDR2 is YENEEA. This CDR3 is built from 14 residues. Notes on the study in general: Since donors were few, the genetic and exposure-history diversity represented was limited.

Comment on this clone: Its target is unknown.

CD45RO-negative CD8 cells positively selected for CCR7 made up the naive population, which excluded terminally differentiated effector memory CD45RA+ cells. The study drew its donors from healthy HIV-negative adults without recent acute infections or vaccinations. Generated by immunoSEQ multiplex PCR, the TCRdb table keeps only in-frame clones and is missing some. The sample lists approximately 1.9 million clones, 85% to 95% occurring once. The chain combines TRBV11-3 with TRBJ2-3, with D maybe TRBD1 (6 bases). This receptor was obtained from a man aged 18 to 30 in good health. Some clones in this sample may be carry-over from other donors' samples. Source material: naive CD8+ T cells from PBMCs. CDR3 amino acids: CASSSRTATDTQYF. CDR3 nucleotide sequence: TGTGCCAGCAGCTCCCGGACAGCCACAGATACGCAGTATTTT.